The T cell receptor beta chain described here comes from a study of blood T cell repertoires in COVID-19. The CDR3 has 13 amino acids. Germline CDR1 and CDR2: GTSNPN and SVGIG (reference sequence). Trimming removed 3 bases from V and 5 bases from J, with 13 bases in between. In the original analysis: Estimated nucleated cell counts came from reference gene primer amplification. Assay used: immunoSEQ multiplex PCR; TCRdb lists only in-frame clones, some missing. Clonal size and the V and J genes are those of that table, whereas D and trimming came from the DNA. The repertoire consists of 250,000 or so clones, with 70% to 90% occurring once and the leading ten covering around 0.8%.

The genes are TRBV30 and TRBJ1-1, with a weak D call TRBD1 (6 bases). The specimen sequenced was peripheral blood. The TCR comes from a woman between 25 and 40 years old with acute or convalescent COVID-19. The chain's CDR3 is CAWSPAQGTEAFF. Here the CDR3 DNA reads TGTGCCTGGAGCCCTGCACAGGGTACTGAAGCTTTCTTT.